The rows below give T cell receptor beta chains drawn from one sample of a study of OX40 agonist ivuxolimab in advanced cancers. Sequenced by immunoSEQ multiplex PCR; TCRdb stores in-frame clones only, minus some. Altogether 45,000 to 55,000 clones are present, roughly nine tenths being singletons, with the ten largest covering 14%. Material: CD4+ or CD8+ T cells sorted from blood, obtained in a trial of the OX40 agonist ivuxolimab. The receptors derive from an adult with an advanced solid tumor such as melanoma, head and neck, liver or kidney cancer. CDR3s include the opening cysteine and the closing phenylalanine or tryptophan. A D gene is named only where the DNA matches it firmly.

D,V,J,CDR3
TRBD2,TRBV19,TRBJ2-1,CASRTSGISSYYNEQFF
.,TRBV4-1,TRBJ2-7,CASSRGQPEEQYF
.,TRBV21-1,TRBJ2-1,CASSKGPSSASEQFF
TRBD1,TRBV5-1,TRBJ1-2,CASSLGDRAFGGYTF
.,TRBV6-1,TRBJ1-2,CASSESGYFAGGYTF
.,TRBV19,TRBJ2-6,CASSRLPGLLYVLTF
TRBD2,TRBV5-1,TRBJ2-3,CASTKTSGSASTDTQYF
TRBD1,TRBV5-8,TRBJ1-4,CASSLGAGTENEKLFF
TRBD2,TRBV5-8,.,CASSPGVAGSYEQYF
.,TRBV11-3,TRBJ2-7,CASSSSRDGTYEQYF
.,TRBV28,.,CASNERTDEQYF
.,TRBV30,TRBJ2-2,CAWSGGNTGELFF
.,TRBV4-1,TRBJ1-5,CASSSVLSEPQHF
TRBD1,TRBV12-5,TRBJ2-3,CASGLARQGSDTQYF
.,TRBV7-3,TRBJ2-2,CASSQVSGELFF
.,TRBV27,TRBJ1-5,CASKTEGRRDQPQHF
.,TRBV18,TRBJ2-2,CASSPQGTGELFF
.,TRBV5-5,TRBJ2-1,CASSHGQNNEQFF
TRBD1,TRBV7-9,TRBJ2-7,CASSPPGQGTYEQYF
.,TRBV5-5,TRBJ2-7,CASSFLGQGSYEQYF
TRBD1,TRBV19,TRBJ2-6,CASSIVRGPYSGANVLTF
.,TRBV4-1,TRBJ2-7,CASSHYQDRNYEQYF
TRBD2,TRBV11-2,TRBJ2-5,CASSLDNLAGGPLWETQYF
.,TRBV10-1,TRBJ2-4,CASSESGAVKNIQYF
.,TRBV5-1,TRBJ2-7,CASSWGGGNEQYF
TRBD1,TRBV28,TRBJ1-5,CASSAGTGGEDSNQPQHF
.,TRBV19,TRBJ1-5,CASSIGVRQSQGGAQHF
TRBD1,TRBV5-1,TRBJ1-6,CASSLGDRANSPLHF
.,TRBV5-6,TRBJ1-4,CADQTDANEKLFF
.,TRBV5-1,TRBJ1-2,CASSLDRYGYTF
TRBD1,TRBV6-1,TRBJ2-5,CASTLGQAQETQYF
TRBD2,TRBV28,TRBJ2-1,CASSQLAGGHYREQFF
.,TRBV7-8,TRBJ1-1,CASSLELAGDNEAFF
.,TRBV9,TRBJ2-1,CASSVAALNNEQFF
TRBD1,TRBV20-1,TRBJ1-6,CSASRGQGKYF
.,TRBV19,TRBJ1-5,CATPGEEGQPQHF
TRBD1,TRBV29-1,TRBJ2-7,CSVILTGRLAEQYF
.,TRBV6-6,TRBJ2-5,CATAEGLGAQYF
TRBD1,TRBV4-1,TRBJ2-7,CASSQPRQGVREQYF
.,TRBV7-9,TRBJ2-2,CATPPGTYTGELFF
.,TRBV19,TRBJ1-5,CASSILNQPQHF
.,TRBV20-1,TRBJ2-7,CSPLWKNEQYF
.,TRBV6-5,TRBJ2-7,CASSYAGSSYEQYF
.,TRBV7-2,TRBJ2-1,CASSLADIWGEQFF
TRBD2,TRBV19,TRBJ2-1,CASSRGLAGGVNEQFF
.,TRBV5-1,TRBJ1-1,CASSPTVVNTEAFF
TRBD1,TRBV6-5,TRBJ2-1,CASRIDRVNEQFF
.,TRBV27,TRBJ2-1,CASTGASAGREQFF
.,TRBV7-2,TRBJ1-5,CASNPPGRLWPQHF
TRBD1,TRBV19,TRBJ2-1,CASSDLTGGAYNEQFF
.,TRBV27,TRBJ1-6,CASSLRGLSSSGNSPLHF
.,TRBV5-6,TRBJ1-3,CASSPGQNSGNTIYF
.,TRBV7-3,TRBJ2-1,CASSSVVGGGYNEQFF
.,TRBV5-6,TRBJ1-1,CASSPRQRANTEAFF